Presented here are 25 T cell receptor beta chains from one specimen sequenced in a study of beta chain features in type 1 diabetes (dated by TCRdb to the late 2010s). Receptor libraries were prepared by the immunoSEQ multiplex PCR assay. The entire amount of isolated RNA was reverse transcribed using the High Capacity cDNA Reverse Transcription Kit, so the sequenced TCRB transcripts were expressed ones. This immuneACCESS table, as held by TCRdb, lists in-frame sequences with V and J called but not all clones. Of the missing ones, under half trace to an unresolved V gene in checked studies; the others have no known cause. Present in this sample are 150,000 or so clones, approximately 8.4% of which were seen just once. Jointly, the top ten make up approximately 2.3% of the sample. Sequences were obtained from central memory CD4+ T cells from blood. All receptors come from a woman under 30 in good health.

This clone was found a few times. J is TRBJ2-5 and V is TRBV18, with 7 bases aligning to TRBD1. Trimming at V came to 4 bases and at J to 3 bases, leaving 2 bases not matched to a gene. The germline gives CDR1 KGHSH, CDR2 LQKENI. CDR3 length equals 13 residues. In DNA form, the CDR3 reads TGTGCCAGCTCACTCGGACAGGAAGAGACCCAGTACTTC. This codes for CASSLGQEETQYF.

The J gene is TRBJ1-4, the V gene TRBV7-2; D may be TRBD1 (5 bases). Germline assignment: CDR1 SGHTA and CDR2 FQGNSA. V lost 0 bases and J 5 bases, leaving 10 bases between the germline ends. This CDR3 has 15 residues. The CDR3 DNA reads as TGTGCCAGCAGCTTAGCGGGCAGGGCGAATGAAAAACTGTTTTTT. Protein product: CASSLAGRANEKLFF.

This clone was seen only a few times. The chain couples TRBV27 to TRBJ2-2; D is undetermined. This CDR3 contains 13 residues. Per germline, CDR1 MNHEY and CDR2 SMNVEV (reference sequence). Trimming left V 1 base short and J 6 bases short, with 6 bases between. The CDR3 DNA sequence: TGTGCCAGCAGTTTATTCGGGTCCGGGGAGCTGTTTTTT. It is translated as CASSLFGSGELFF.

This clone was detected only a few times. The chain links TRBV7-2 to TRBJ2-7; TRBD2 matches 11 bases. This CDR3 has 15 amino acids. The V and J ends lost 6 bases and 4 bases, in that order; junction bases with no gene match: 8. CDR1 and CDR2 from the germline V gene are SGHTA and FQGNSA. The CDR3 loop reads CASRASGGPQYEQYF. The CDR3 nucleotides read TGTGCCAGCAGGGCTAGCGGGGGGCCTCAATACGAGCAGTACTTC.

The chain is built from TRBV10-3 and TRBJ2-1; D perhaps matches TRBD1 (5 bases). Germline V gene data show CDR1 as ENHRY and CDR2 as SYGVKD. V lost 6 bases, J lost 2 bases, and 14 bases lay in between. This CDR3 comprises 15 residues. The DNA of the CDR3 is TGTGCCATCAGCCCGACAGAAGATACCTACAATGAGCAGTTCTTC. Translated: CAISPTEDTYNEQFF.

The gene calls are TRBV7-2 and TRBJ1-1, with D possibly TRBD1 on 5 matching bases. The CDR3 runs to 14 residues. V gave up 5 bases and J gave up 4 bases, with 14 bases separating them. Germline lookup yields CDR1 SGHTA and CDR2 FQGNSA. CDR3 DNA: TGTGCCAGCAGCCCACTCCAGGGCGGCACTGAAGCTTTCTTT. Translated, it gives CASSPLQGGTEAFF.

The J gene is TRBJ2-7, the V gene TRBV5-6; D unclear. The CDR3 is 13 amino acids. The germline V gene has CDR1 SGHDT and CDR2 YYEEEE. Trimming shortened V by 4 bases and J by 3 bases, and 11 bases separated the two germline ends. For the CDR3, the DNA is TGTGCCAGCAGCCTCGCGAGAATCTACGAGCAGTACTTC. Its protein is CASSLARIYEQYF.

Only a few counts were recorded for this clone. The rearrangement links TRBV18 to TRBJ2-5, with D possibly TRBD2 on 6 matching bases. Germline CDR1 is KGHSH and CDR2 is LQKENI. The CDR3 loop spans 14 amino acids. Trimming shortened V by 4 bases and J by 2 bases, and 11 bases separated the two germline ends. The CDR3 nucleotides are TGTGCCAGCTCACTACAGGAGGGACAAGAGACCCAGTACTTC. Protein product: CASSLQEGQETQYF.

This clone has a single count. The sample contains more than one DNA sequence encoding this CDR3. The rearrangement joins TRBV4-3 to TRBJ2-7, with TRBD1 matching 12 bases. Trimming cost V 3 bases and J 4 bases; bases outside gene matches: 4. CDR3 length equals 15 residues. Germline CDR1 reads LGHNA; CDR2 reads YSLEER. This CDR3 reads CASSQGTGGEYEQYF. As DNA, the CDR3 is TGCGCCAGCAGCCAGGGGACAGGGGGCGAATACGAGCAGTACTTC.

V usage is TRBV29-1 and J usage is TRBJ1-1, with TRBD1 as a possible D gene (5 bases). This CDR3 has 13 residues. V gave up 6 bases and J gave up 0 bases, with 11 bases separating them. From germline, CDR1 is SQVTM and CDR2 ANQGSEA. The CDR3, as DNA: TGCAGCGTCTTGAGGGACTTGAACACTGAAGCTTTCTTT. This encodes CSVLRDLNTEAFF.

This sequence joins TRBV30 and TRBJ2-7, with D possibly TRBD1 on 6 matching bases. This CDR3 has 14 residues. V was shortened by 4 bases and J by 0 bases, with 13 bases between the two germline ends. Germline loops: CDR1 GTSNPN, CDR2 SVGIG (reference sequence). The CDR3 bases are TGTGCCTGGAACCGGAACAGGGACTCCTACGAGCAGTACTTC. This encodes CAWNRNRDSYEQYF.

This clone has just a few counts. The chain links TRBV4-1 to TRBJ1-1; 10 nucleotides agree with TRBD1. Germline lookup yields CDR1 MGHRA and CDR2 YSYEKL. CDR3 length: 15 residues. V lost 4 bases, J lost 1 base, and 3 bases stayed unmatched. The CDR3 sequence: CASSPGQGTNTEAFF. CDR3 in DNA: TGCGCCAGCAGCCCGGGACAGGGGACGAACACTGAAGCTTTCTTT.

V and J are TRBV5-1 and TRBJ2-7; 11 bases align to TRBD1. The length of the CDR3 is 14 residues. The germline V gene has CDR1 SGHRS and CDR2 YFSETQ. The V gene end was trimmed by 3 bases and the J gene end by 6 bases; junction bases not matched to a gene: 5. The CDR3 nucleotides read TGCGCCAGCAGCTCGACCGGGACAGGGGGCGAGCAGTACTTC. Translating gives CASSSTGTGGEQYF.

The genes are TRBV7-9 and TRBJ2-1, with 7 bases that match TRBD1. Germline values: CDR1 SEHNR, CDR2 FQNEAQ (reference sequence). This CDR3 contains 14 residues. V shed 5 bases and J 9 bases; nucleotides not matched to a gene: 10. The CDR3, as DNA: TGTGCCAGCAGCCCGACAGGGTCCGAGAGTGAGCAGTTCTTC. Translation gives CASSPTGSESEQFF.

This clone has just a few counts. The chain recombines TRBV25-1 with TRBJ2-5; TRBD2 matches 7 bases. The CDR3 is 15 amino acids. The junction had 12 bases not matched to a gene; V was cut back by 2 bases and J by 9 bases. CDR1 MGHDK and CDR2 SYGVNS come from the germline V gene. The CDR3 DNA sequence: TGTGCCAGCAGTGAACCCGGAGGTCTAGCGGACGCCCAGTACTTC. Translation: CASSEPGGLADAQYF.

This chain connects TRBV14 to TRBJ2-1; TRBD1 matches at 7 bases. The CDR3 spans 14 residues. Germline lookup yields CDR1 SGHDN and CDR2 FVKESK. The V and J ends lost 3 bases and 3 bases, in that order; junction bases with no gene match: 2. The CDR3 spells CASSQWDSYNEQFF. In DNA, the CDR3 is TGTGCCAGCAGCCAGTGGGACAGCTACAATGAGCAGTTCTTC.

The chain links TRBV23-1 to TRBJ1-4; the D gene is possibly TRBD1 (5 bases). TRBV23-1 is assigned to the ORF class and has an uncertain function. CDR3 length: 15 amino acids. Trimming took 2 bases from V and 5 from J, leaving 12 bases between them. The chain's CDR3 is CASSQGALRNEKLFF. The CDR3 DNA sequence: TGCGCCAGCAGTCAAGGGGCCCTCAGGAATGAAAAACTGTTTTTT.

This clone has a handful of counts. The chain combines TRBV7-8 with TRBJ2-1, with 9 bases lining up with TRBD2. Trimming removed 0 bases from V and 8 bases from J; junction bases left unmatched: 14. The germline gives CDR1 SGHVS, CDR2 FQNEAQ. This CDR3 region has 18 residues. CDR3 DNA: TGTGCCAGCAGCTTAGCGGGCCTAGCGGGGCGGGTGGCCGATGAGCAGTTCTTC. Its translation is CASSLAGLAGRVADEQFF.

This clone has a handful of counts. The chain uses TRBV7-9 and TRBJ2-7; TRBD2 agrees at 10 bases. The CDR3 contains 15 residues. With 4 bases clipped from V and 6 bases from J, the junction kept 9 bases outside the gene matches. CDR1 and CDR2 (germline): SEHNR, FQNEAQ (reference sequence). CDR3 nucleotide sequence: TGTGCCAGCAGCTCGACAGCGGGAGGGCGCTTCGAGCAGTACTTC. Translation: CASSSTAGGRFEQYF.

V gene TRBV11-2 combines with J gene TRBJ2-2, with 7 bases fitting TRBD1. This CDR3 has 16 amino acids. CDR1 is SGHAT, CDR2 FQNNGV, per germline. V lost 5 bases to trimming and J lost 4 bases; unmatched junction nucleotides: 10. The CDR3 here is CASSPTGATGTGELFF. The CDR3 DNA reads TGTGCCAGCAGCCCTACAGGGGCCACCGGCACCGGGGAGCTGTTTTTT.

This clone was found a few times. The V call is TRBV5-6, the J call TRBJ2-1; 7 bases are shared with TRBD2. The CDR3 is made up of 15 amino acids. Germline V gives CDR1 SGHDT, CDR2 YYEEEE. Trimming took 5 bases from V and 7 from J; bases not matched to a gene: 12. The CDR3 sequence is CASRRGTTVNNEQFF. CDR3 coding DNA: TGTGCCAGCAGGCGCGGGACTACTGTGAATAATGAGCAGTTCTTC.

The CDR3, as DNA: TGTGCCAGCAGGGATCGGACTAGCGGGGTCGATGAGCAGTTCTTC. This translates into CASRDRTSGVDEQFF. The chain recombines TRBV6-6 with TRBJ2-1; 12 nucleotides agree with TRBD2. Trimming took 6 bases from V and 8 from J; bases not matched to a gene: 8. The CDR3 covers 15 residues. Germline V gene lookup returns CDR1 MNHNY and CDR2 SVGAGI (reference sequence).

This clone was recorded a few times. The chain recombines TRBV7-9 with TRBJ2-5; D possibly corresponds to TRBD2 (6 bases). Germline V CDR1 and CDR2: SEHNR, FQNEAQ (reference sequence). V lost 4 bases, J lost 5 bases, and 14 bases lay in between. CDR3 size: 14 residues. The CDR3 spells CASSSPPGVETQYF. In DNA, the CDR3 is TGTGCCAGCAGCTCCCCCCCGGGGGTTGAGACCCAGTACTTC.

V and J are TRBV5-4 and TRBJ1-2, with D perhaps matching TRBD1 (5 bases). V was pared by 4 bases and J by 4 bases, with 14 bases between. The CDR3 sequence is 14 residues long. Per the germline V gene, CDR1 is SGHNT and CDR2 is YYREEE (reference sequence). CDR3 amino acids: CASSADTGGYGYTF. CDR3 bases: TGTGCCAGCAGCGCAGACACAGGCGGCTATGGCTACACCTTC.

This clone was detected a few times. The V and J genes are TRBV29-1 and TRBJ2-3; TRBD1 matches 8 bases. The V gene's germline CDR1 is SQVTM and CDR2 ANQGSEA. The J segment lost 0 bases and the V segment lost 5 bases, leaving 7 bases of the junction unmatched. The CDR3 covers 15 residues. This CDR3 reads CSVTRQGSSTDTQYF. The CDR3 nucleotides read TGCAGCGTTACCCGACAGGGGTCTAGCACAGATACGCAGTATTTT.